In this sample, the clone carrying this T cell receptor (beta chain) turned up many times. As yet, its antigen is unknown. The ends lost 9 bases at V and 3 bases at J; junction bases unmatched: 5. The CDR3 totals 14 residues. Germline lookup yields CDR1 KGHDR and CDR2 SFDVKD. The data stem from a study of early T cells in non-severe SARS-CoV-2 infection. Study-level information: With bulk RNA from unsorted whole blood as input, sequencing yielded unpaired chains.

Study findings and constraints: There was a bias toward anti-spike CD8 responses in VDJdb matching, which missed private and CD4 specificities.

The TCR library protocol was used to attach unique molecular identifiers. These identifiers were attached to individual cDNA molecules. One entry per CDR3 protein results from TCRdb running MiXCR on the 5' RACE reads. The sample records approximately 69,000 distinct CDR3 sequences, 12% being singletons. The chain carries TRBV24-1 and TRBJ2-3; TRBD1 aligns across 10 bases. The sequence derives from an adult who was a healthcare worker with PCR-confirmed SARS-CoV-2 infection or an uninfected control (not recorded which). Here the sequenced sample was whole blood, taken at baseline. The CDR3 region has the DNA TGTGCCACCCGAGACAGGGGGCGGACAGATACGCAGTATTTT. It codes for CATRDRGRTDTQYF.